These 15 T cell receptor beta chains were all obtained from the same sample, sequenced in a study of technical replicates of blood from several donors. TCRdb's table, derived via immunoSEQ multiplex PCR, lists solely in-frame clones and lacks some. Here the sample spans about 74,000 clones, about 91% being singletons. The sequenced sample consisted of T cells isolated from PBMCs. The source is a human donor in good health.

This sequence joins TRBV9 and TRBJ2-5; 9 bases are a match to TRBD2. Germline V gene sequence: CDR1 SGDLS, CDR2 YYNGEE. The CDR3 sequence is 16 residues long. J lost 0 bases, V lost 4 bases, and 7 bases had no gene match. CDR3 loop: CASSFRSGSNQETQYF. CDR3 DNA: TGTGCCAGCAGCTTCCGTAGCGGGAGTAACCAAGAGACCCAGTACTTC.

The V call is TRBV7-2, the J call TRBJ2-7; 10 bases line up with TRBD2. The trim removed 6 bases at V and 4 bases at J, leaving 12 bases unmatched. CDR1 is SGHTA and CDR2 is FQGNSA in the germline V gene. This CDR3 is 16 amino acids long. The CDR3 here is CASSPSLAGGFYEQYF. The CDR3 DNA reads TGTGCCAGCAGTCCCTCCTTAGCGGGGGGATTTTACGAGCAGTACTTC.

The V and J genes are TRBV9 and TRBJ2-1; possible D gene TRBD2, 6 bases. The ends were cut back, 4 bases at V and 7 bases at J, with 12 bases in the middle. This CDR3 has 13 residues. Germline CDR1 and CDR2: SGDLS and YYNGEE. The CDR3 DNA reads TGTGCCAGCAGCCGGGGGATTGGGAATGAGCAGTTCTTC. Translation: CASSRGIGNEQFF.

This chain connects TRBV5-4 to TRBJ1-1; 8 bases align to TRBD1. The V gene's germline CDR1 is SGHNT and CDR2 YYREEE (reference sequence). With V trimmed by 3 bases and J by 6 bases, 10 bases remained unmatched. This CDR3 region has 15 residues. The CDR3 coding sequence is TGTGCCAGCAGCTCAGGGGTGGACAGGGTTCCTGAAGCTTTCTTT. It yields the protein CASSSGVDRVPEAFF.

The chain recombines TRBV4-2 with TRBJ2-1, with D maybe TRBD1 (5 bases). There are 17 residues in the CDR3. Trimming stripped 0 bases from V and 0 bases from J, with 12 bases between. Per the germline V gene, CDR1 is LGHNA and CDR2 is YNFKEQ. CDR3 DNA: TGTGCCAGCAGCCAAGAGGGGCAGCGTTCCTCCTACAATGAGCAGTTCTTC. Its translation is CASSQEGQRSSYNEQFF.

This clone was seen a single time. V gene TRBV14 combines with J gene TRBJ2-7; D gene uncertain. Between the trimmed V and J ends, which lost 1 base and 3 bases, there was a span of 7 bases. The CDR3 is made up of 13 amino acids. Germline CDR1 reads SGHDN; CDR2 reads FVKESK. The CDR3, as DNA: TGTGCCAGCAGCCAAGTTTCCCGCTACGAGCAGTACTTC. Its translation: CASSQVSRYEQYF.

This clone was recorded only once. The rearrangement uses TRBV6-5 and TRBJ2-1, with 7 bases matching TRBD2. V shed 4 bases, J shed 5 bases, and the junction held 11 bases outside the gene matches. CDR3 length: 16 amino acids. The germline V gene encodes CDR1 MNHEY and CDR2 SVGAGI. Written as DNA, the CDR3 is TGTGCCAGCAGTTCTCGCGGGAGAAGTTTCGACAATGAGCAGTTCTTC. Its protein product is CASSSRGRSFDNEQFF.

This clone occurred once. The chain employs TRBV28 and TRBJ1-1, with D possibly being TRBD1 (6 bases). Trimming left V 5 bases short and J 5 bases short, with 15 bases between. The germline CDR1 and CDR2 sequences are MDHEN and SYDVKM. The CDR3 covers 14 residues. CDR3 protein: CASSPWTEGTEAFF. The DNA for the CDR3 is TGTGCCAGCAGTCCGTGGACAGAGGGAACTGAAGCTTTCTTT.

The chain links TRBV25-1 to TRBJ2-1, with 10 nucleotides matching TRBD1. V gave up 5 bases and J gave up 2 bases; unmatched junction bases: 6. The CDR3 contains 16 residues. Per the germline V gene, CDR1 is MGHDK and CDR2 is SYGVNS. Here the CDR3 DNA reads TGTGCCAGCAGTCGACAGGGGGCTGGCCCCTACAATGAGCAGTTCTTC. Translation gives CASSRQGAGPYNEQFF.

The rearrangement uses TRBV5-1 and TRBJ2-1; 10 bases match TRBD2. Per germline, CDR1 SGHRS and CDR2 YFSETQ. The CDR3 runs to 19 residues. Trimming cost V 0 bases and J 8 bases; bases outside gene matches: 17. In nucleotides, the CDR3 is TGCGCCAGCAGCTTGGTTCTGGGAGGTCTAGCGGGAGTGGTCCATGAGCAGTTCTTC. Translated, it gives CASSLVLGGLAGVVHEQFF.

CDR3 nucleotides: TGCAGCGTGGGAACAGGGGGCACAGATACGCAGTATTTT. As protein: CSVGTGGTDTQYF. The V gene is TRBV29-1, the J gene TRBJ2-3; 7 bases fit TRBD1. The CDR3 has 13 amino acids. J lost 1 base, V lost 6 bases, and 4 bases had no gene match. Germline values: CDR1 SQVTM, CDR2 ANQGSEA.

This clone occurred a few times. The chain links TRBV30 to TRBJ1-1, with 11 bases aligning to TRBD1. Germline V gives CDR1 GTSNPN, CDR2 SVGIG (reference sequence). The CDR3 extends over 12 amino acids. V shed 6 bases, J shed 8 bases, and the junction held 5 bases outside the gene matches. In nucleotides, the CDR3 is TGTGCCTGCAGGACAGGGGGCGGGGAAGCTTTCTTT. Amino acid sequence: CACRTGGGEAFF.

The chain combines TRBV10-3 with TRBJ2-1; 10 nucleotides match TRBD2. The germline V gene encodes CDR1 ENHRY and CDR2 SYGVKD. The CDR3 is made up of 15 amino acids. J was trimmed by 8 bases and V by 9 bases; bases with no gene match: 13. The CDR3 DNA follows: TGTGCCATTGGGGTATTAGCGGGAGGCGGCTATGAGCAGTTCTTC. Encoded protein: CAIGVLAGGGYEQFF.

J is TRBJ1-2 and V is TRBV7-9; D may be TRBD1 (5 bases). Germline CDR1 SEHNR, CDR2 FQNEAQ (reference sequence). V was shortened by 5 bases and J by 6 bases, with 22 bases between the two germline ends. This CDR3 has 16 residues. CDR3 in amino acids: CASSQGGPGGRDGYTF. The CDR3 DNA reads as TGTGCCAGCAGCCAGGGAGGGCCAGGCGGTCGGGATGGCTACACCTTC. Variable domain in full (rest from reference TRBV7-9 and TRBJ1-2): DTGVSQNPRHKITKRGQNVTFRCDPISEHNRLYWYRQTLGQGPEFLTYFQNEAQLEKSRLLSDRFSAERPKGSFSTLEIQRTEQGDSAMYLCASSQGGPGGRDGYTFGSGTRLTVV.

The CDR3 region is CASSPPLTGAGNIQYF. Here the CDR3 DNA reads TGTGCCAGCAGCCCCCCGTTAACAGGGGCCGGAAACATTCAGTACTTC. The chain employs TRBV11-2 and TRBJ2-4, with 7 bases identical to TRBD1. CDR3 size: 16 residues. V dropped 5 bases and J dropped 6; count of bases not matched to a gene: 13. The germline CDR1 and CDR2 sequences are SGHAT and FQNNGV.